Presented here are 20 T cell receptor beta chains from one specimen sequenced in a study of shared clonotypes between healthy human individuals. Only in-frame clones appear in the TCRdb table, and some are missing; sequencing was by immunoSEQ multiplex PCR. Of about 2.4 million clones in the sample, 93% are singletons; the top ten hold around 0.4%. The sequencing input was naive CD4+ T cells from PBMCs. Subset denoted: CD45RA+ positively selected. The receptors derive from a man aged 18 to 30 in good health. Some clones in this sample may be carry-over from other donors' samples.

The CDR3: CASSQDLPPRWTSASYEQYF. CDR3 nucleotides: TGCGCCAGCAGCCAAGATTTGCCCCCGAGGTGGACTAGCGCCAGCTACGAGCAGTACTTC. The rearrangement links TRBV4-3 to TRBJ2-7, with TRBD2 matching over 9 bases. Germline CDR1 reads LGHNA; CDR2 reads YSLEER. The CDR3 contains 20 residues. Trimming removed 0 bases from V and 3 bases from J; junction bases left unmatched: 18.

The chain combines TRBV5-1 with TRBJ2-2; D is unresolved. V gave up 2 bases and J gave up 6 bases, with 5 bases separating them. From germline, CDR1 is SGHRS and CDR2 YFSETQ. The CDR3 length is 12 residues. CDR3 protein: CASSFESGELFF. The CDR3 DNA follows: TGCGCCAGCAGCTTTGAGTCCGGGGAGCTGTTTTTT.

The V gene is TRBV2, the J gene TRBJ2-1; D is undetermined. Germline CDR1 reads SNHLY; CDR2 reads FYNNEI. The V end was cut by 6 bases, the J end by 5 bases, with 8 bases between. The CDR3 runs to 12 residues. CDR3 sequence reads: CASSIFHNEQFF. For the CDR3, the DNA is TGTGCCAGCAGCATTTTTCACAATGAGCAGTTCTTC.

Comments on this clone: Other DNA variants within this sample encode the same CDR3. CDR3 residues: CASSLLGQPQHF. CDR3 nucleotide sequence: TGTGCCAGCAGTTTATTGGGTCAGCCCCAGCATTTT. V usage is TRBV28 and J usage is TRBJ1-5, with D uncertain. This CDR3 spans 12 amino acids. Germline V gives CDR1 MDHEN, CDR2 SYDVKM. Trimming removed 1 base at V and 6 bases at J, with 4 bases between.

This chain links TRBV7-9 with TRBJ1-3; D is possibly TRBD1 (6 bases). The CDR3 sequence is 18 residues long. Germline CDR1 and CDR2: SEHNR and FQNEAQ (reference sequence). Trimming cost V 5 bases and J 0 bases, with 20 bases left between them. For the CDR3, the DNA is TGTGCCAGCAGCCCACGTTTGGGGGGCCCCTCCTCTGGAAACACCATATATTTT. Protein sequence: CASSPRLGGPSSGNTIYF. Looking up the rest from reference TRBV7-9 and TRBJ1-3 gives the full variable domain: DTGVSQNPRHKITKRGQNVTFRCDPISEHNRLYWYRQTLGQGPEFLTYFQNEAQLEKSRLLSDRFSAERPKGSFSTLEIQRTEQGDSAMYLCASSPRLGGPSSGNTIYFGEGSWLTVV.

The rearrangement uses TRBV6-5 and TRBJ2-7; D perhaps matches TRBD2 (6 bases). Trimming pared 6 bases from V and 0 bases from J, leaving 9 bases between. Germline assignment: CDR1 MNHEY and CDR2 SVGAGI. The CDR3 covers 13 residues. The CDR3 nucleotides are TGTGCCAGCAGATCCGGGGGCTCCTACGAGCAGTACTTC. As protein: CASRSGGSYEQYF.

The chain recombines TRBV19 with TRBJ1-4, with TRBD1 matching 7 bases. Trimming cost V 4 bases and J 7 bases; bases outside gene matches: 12. Germline CDR1 and CDR2: LNHDA and SQIVND (reference sequence). The CDR3 extends over 16 amino acids. CDR3 amino acids: CASSKATPQGGEKLFF. The CDR3 bases are TGTGCCAGTAGTAAGGCAACCCCTCAGGGGGGTGAAAAACTGTTTTTT.

The V gene is TRBV4-1, the J gene TRBJ2-7, with a weak D call TRBD2 (5 bases). Germline V gene lookup returns CDR1 MGHRA and CDR2 YSYEKL. This CDR3 comprises 16 residues. The V gene lost 2 bases and the J gene lost 0 bases, with 14 bases spanning the gap. CDR3 amino acids: CASSQLKASGSYEQYF. For the CDR3, the DNA is TGCGCCAGCAGCCAACTCAAAGCGAGCGGCTCCTACGAGCAGTACTTC.

V is TRBV7-9 and J is TRBJ2-7, with 8 bases lining up with TRBD2. After removal of 5 bases from V and 6 bases from J, the junction contained 6 bases not matched to a gene. CDR3 length: 13 residues. Germline CDR1 reads SEHNR; CDR2 reads FQNEAQ (reference sequence). The CDR3 DNA is TGTGCCAGCAGCGAGACTAGCGTGCGCGAGCAGTACTTC. This gives the protein CASSETSVREQYF.

This chain joins TRBV21-1 and TRBJ1-3. TRBV21-1 is reported as a pseudogene. This CDR3 has 15 amino acids. CDR3: CASSKARFSGNTIYF. CDR3 bases: TGTGCCAGCAGCAAAGCGCGATTCTCTGGAAACACCATATATTTT.

The rearrangement links TRBV4-2 to TRBJ1-2; no clear D gene. Between the trimmed V and J ends, which lost 0 bases and 2 bases, there was a span of 7 bases. The CDR3 has 14 amino acids. Germline V gene sequence: CDR1 LGHNA, CDR2 YNFKEQ. The CDR3 coding sequence is TGTGCCAGCAGCCAAGAACCACGGAACTATGGCTACACCTTC. It yields the protein CASSQEPRNYGYTF.

The chain recombines TRBV6-6 with TRBJ1-6; a weak D match, TRBD1 (5 bases). V was shortened by 6 bases and J by 10 bases, with 16 bases between the two germline ends. The CDR3 has 14 amino acids. Germline V gives CDR1 MNHNY, CDR2 SVGAGI (reference sequence). The CDR3 nucleotides are TGTGCCAGCAGGAGGGACCCTTTTTTGTCACCCCTCCACTTT. It translates to CASRRDPFLSPLHF.

This chain joins TRBV25-1 and TRBJ1-1, with 11 positions matching TRBD1. V shed 6 bases, J shed 6 bases, and the junction held 6 bases outside the gene matches. Germline CDR1 is MGHDK and CDR2 is SYGVNS. There are 14 residues in the CDR3. The CDR3 loop is CASRDRGPRAEAFF. Written as DNA, the CDR3 is TGTGCCAGCAGGGACAGGGGGCCCCGAGCTGAAGCTTTCTTT.

The V gene is TRBV28, the J gene TRBJ2-1, with D perhaps TRBD1 or TRBD2 (5 bases each). The CDR3 loop spans 14 amino acids. Germline assignment: CDR1 MDHEN and CDR2 SYDVKM. V lost 5 bases and J 6 bases, leaving 14 bases between the germline ends. The CDR3: CASSPPWGSNEQFF. The CDR3 DNA reads TGTGCCAGCAGTCCTCCGTGGGGGTCCAATGAGCAGTTCTTC.

This sequence joins TRBV19 and TRBJ1-2; D not resolved. The germline gives CDR1 LNHDA, CDR2 SQIVND (reference sequence). Trimming took 3 bases from V and 7 from J, leaving 9 bases between them. The CDR3 length is 12 residues. This chain's CDR3 is CASSIRGGGYTF. CDR3 DNA sequence: TGTGCCAGTAGTATTCGGGGAGGTGGCTACACCTTC.

The rearrangement joins TRBV28 to TRBJ1-1; a possible D gene is TRBD1 (6 bases). There are 16 residues in the CDR3. Trimming stripped 5 bases from V and 4 bases from J, with 20 bases between. Germline CDR1 and CDR2: MDHEN and SYDVKM. The CDR3 coding sequence is TGTGCCAGCAGTCCTCCGGGACAATTGACTGGCACTGAAGCTTTCTTT. Amino acids: CASSPPGQLTGTEAFF.

The chain carries TRBV5-1 and TRBJ1-2; TRBD1 might be the D (6 bases). The V end was cut by 1 base, the J end by 6 bases, with 13 bases between. The CDR3 extends over 14 amino acids. CDR1 and CDR2 (germline): SGHRS, YFSETQ. The DNA for the CDR3 is TGCGCCAGCAGCTTGTTGGGGACACCCGATGGCTACACCTTC. This gives the protein CASSLLGTPDGYTF.

The chain recombines TRBV4-1 with TRBJ2-3, with 7 bases matching TRBD2. The junction had 8 bases not matched to a gene; V was cut back by 3 bases and J by 2 bases. Germline CDR1 is MGHRA and CDR2 is YSYEKL. CDR3 length: 16 amino acids. The CDR3 coding sequence is TGCGCCAGCAGCCAGTTTGGCGGGAGAAACACAGATACGCAGTATTTT. Translating it yields CASSQFGGRNTDTQYF.

The V call is TRBV5-1, the J call TRBJ1-1; D is undetermined. The CDR3 totals 15 residues. Germline V lookup: CDR1 SGHRS, CDR2 YFSETQ. Deletions cut 0 bases from V and 0 bases from J, with 9 bases between. CDR3 sequence reads: CASSLGARMNTEAFF. The CDR3 nucleotides read TGCGCCAGCAGCTTGGGGGCCAGAATGAACACTGAAGCTTTCTTT.

In DNA form, the CDR3 reads TGTGCCATCAGTGACGGGACTAGAAGCAGCTACGAGCAGTACTTC. This sequence encodes CAISDGTRSSYEQYF. This rearrangement joins TRBV10-3 to TRBJ2-7, with 8 bases identical to TRBD2. V lost 3 bases to trimming and J lost 3 bases; unmatched junction nucleotides: 7. Germline V CDR1 and CDR2: ENHRY, SYGVKD. The CDR3 is 15 amino acids.